A selection of T cell receptor beta chains follows, all from one sample in a study of cytomegalovirus exposure and HLA in healthy donors. Measured with immunoSEQ multiplex PCR; TCRdb has only the in-frame clones, and not every one. Its table lists some 30,000 clones. What was sequenced was PBMCs. The receptor source for this set is a man aged 35-49 years in good health and CMV-seronegative. The CDR3 runs from the conserved cysteine through the conserved F or W. Fields, in order: CDR3 length, V gene, J gene, clone size, D gene, CDR3 DNA, CDR3 protein. The D gene is left open where the match is weak. Size is stated for part of the rows, as once, few or many counts, or as a class when the clone is expanded.

length: 13; V: TRBV30; J: TRBJ1-2; size: -; D: TRBD1; DNA: TGTGCCTGGAGTCGGGACAGGCCGTATGGCTACACCTTC; CDR3: CAWSRDRPYGYTF
length: 14; V: TRBV5-8; J: TRBJ1-2; size: -; D: -; DNA: TGTGCCAGCAGCCCCCGGGACACGGCCTATGGCTACACCTTC; CDR3: CASSPRDTAYGYTF
length: 15; V: TRBV9; J: TRBJ1-4; size: -; D: -; DNA: TGTGCCAGCAGCCCGGGAATAGAGTCAAATGAAAAACTGTTTTTT; CDR3: CASSPGIESNEKLFF
length: 14; V: TRBV5-6; J: TRBJ2-7; size: -; D: -; DNA: TGTGCCAGCAGCTTGGGACACGGCGACGGCGAGCAGTACTTC; CDR3: CASSLGHGDGEQYF
length: 15; V: TRBV4-3; J: TRBJ2-1; size: -; D: TRBD2; DNA: TGCGCCAGCAGCTATGGACTAGCGGTCTACAATGAGCAGTTCTTC; CDR3: CASSYGLAVYNEQFF
length: 15; V: TRBV4-3; J: TRBJ1-1; size: -; D: -; DNA: TGCGCCAGCAGCCAAGTGACAGGTAGAGGGAATGAAGCTTTCTTT; CDR3: CASSQVTGRGNEAFF
length: 17; V: TRBV29-1; J: TRBJ2-1; size: -; D: TRBD2; DNA: TGCAGCGTCTTCAAGCGGACTAGCGGAGAAGAGGGGAATGAGCAGTTCTTC; CDR3: CSVFKRTSGEEGNEQFF
length: 15; V: TRBV18; J: TRBJ1-5; size: -; D: -; DNA: TGTGCCAGCTCACCAGGAGGGATGATCAATCAGCCCCAGCATTTT; CDR3: CASSPGGMINQPQHF
length: 15; V: TRBV6-4; J: TRBJ2-1; size: -; D: -; DNA: TGTGCCAGCAGTGACTCCAGCGGCTCCTACAATGAGCAGTTCTTC; CDR3: CASSDSSGSYNEQFF
length: 15; V: TRBV5-1; J: TRBJ1-1; size: -; D: -; DNA: TGCGCCAGCAGCTTGGTGGGGCCCGGGAACACTGAAGCTTTCTTT; CDR3: CASSLVGPGNTEAFF
length: 16; V: TRBV13; J: TRBJ2-2; size: -; D: -; DNA: TGTGCCAGCAGCTTAGCCGGGAGTAGGGGCACCGGGGAGCTGTTTTTT; CDR3: CASSLAGSRGTGELFF
length: 14; V: TRBV6-5; J: TRBJ1-1; size: -; D: TRBD1; DNA: TGTGCCACCCTTAAACAGGGGATGAACACTGAAGCTTTCTTT; CDR3: CATLKQGMNTEAFF
length: 15; V: TRBV7-2; J: TRBJ2-1; size: -; D: TRBD2; DNA: TGTGCCAGCAGCTTAGCGGGAGGGACCTACAATGAGCAGTTCTTC; CDR3: CASSLAGGTYNEQFF
length: 17; V: TRBV7-9; J: TRBJ2-1; size: -; D: TRBD2; DNA: TGTGCCAGCAGCCTCCGACTAGCGGGAACCGTAGGGAATGAGCAGTTCTTC; CDR3: CASSLRLAGTVGNEQFF
length: 16; V: TRBV4-3; J: TRBJ1-1; size: -; D: -; DNA: TGCGCCAGCAGCCTGAAGGGGGGGGCTGCTGGCACTGAAGCTTTCTTT; CDR3: CASSLKGGAAGTEAFF
length: 15; V: TRBV28; J: TRBJ2-5; size: -; D: -; DNA: TGTGCCAGCAGTTTACTCGGCAGGGGGGAAGAGACCCAGTACTTC; CDR3: CASSLLGRGEETQYF
length: 15; V: TRBV6-5; J: TRBJ2-7; size: -; D: TRBD2; DNA: TGTGCCAGCAGTTATAGCGGGAGGAGTCCCTACGAGCAGTACTTC; CDR3: CASSYSGRSPYEQYF
length: 11; V: TRBV6-5; J: TRBJ2-7; size: -; D: -; DNA: TGTGCCAGCAGCAACAACTACGAGCAGTACTTC; CDR3: CASSNNYEQYF
length: 16; V: TRBV13; J: TRBJ2-2; size: -; D: TRBD2; DNA: TGTGCCAGCAGCTTACTAGCGGGGAGAGGCACCGGGGAGCTGTTTTTT; CDR3: CASSLLAGRGTGELFF
length: 12; V: TRBV2; J: TRBJ1-2; size: -; D: TRBD1; DNA: TGTGCCAGCAGTGAACAGGGGGGTGGCTACACCTTC; CDR3: CASSEQGGGYTF
length: 15; V: TRBV6-6; J: TRBJ2-1; size: -; D: -; DNA: TGTGCCAGCTGCTATGCGACAGACTCCTACAATGAGCAGTTCTTC; CDR3: CASCYATDSYNEQFF
length: 12; V: TRBV28; J: TRBJ1-2; size: -; D: -; DNA: TGTGCCAGCAGTACGGTTAACTATGGCTACACCTTC; CDR3: CASSTVNYGYTF
length: 13; V: TRBV19; J: TRBJ1-6; size: -; D: -; DNA: TGTGCCAGTATGCAGGGCCTCAATTCACCCCTCCACTTT; CDR3: CASMQGLNSPLHF
length: 14; V: TRBV10-3; J: TRBJ1-1; size: -; D: -; DNA: TGTGCCATCAGTGAAGCTTTGAGGGATTCTGAAGCTTTCTTT; CDR3: CAISEALRDSEAFF
length: 15; V: TRBV5-1; J: TRBJ2-5; size: -; D: TRBD2; DNA: TGCGCCAGCAGCCCCGGGACTAGCGGCCAAGAGACCCAGTACTTC; CDR3: CASSPGTSGQETQYF
length: 13; V: TRBV19; J: TRBJ1-1; size: medium-sized; D: -; DNA: TGTGCCAGTAGTACCCGACAAGACACTGAAGCTTTCTTT; CDR3: CASSTRQDTEAFF
length: 19; V: TRBV7-9; J: TRBJ2-1; size: -; D: TRBD2; DNA: TGTGCCAGCAGCCCTCCCGGGACTAGCGGACGACTCTCCTACAATGAGCAGTTCTTC; CDR3: CASSPPGTSGRLSYNEQFF
length: 16; V: TRBV9; J: TRBJ2-7; size: -; D: TRBD1; DNA: TGTGCCAGCAGCTCGCCCAGACAGGGGGCCTCCTACGAGCAGTACTTC; CDR3: CASSSPRQGASYEQYF
length: 13; V: TRBV18; J: TRBJ1-1; size: -; D: -; DNA: TGTGCCAGCTCACGGGGGGAGAACACTGAAGCTTTCTTT; CDR3: CASSRGENTEAFF
length: 13; V: TRBV29-1; J: TRBJ2-7; size: -; D: TRBD1; DNA: TGCAGCGCTACCGGGACAGGGTCCTACGAGCAGTACTTC; CDR3: CSATGTGSYEQYF
length: 15; V: TRBV5-1; J: TRBJ2-5; size: -; D: -; DNA: TGCGCCAGCAGCCCGACAGTCACTACTGGGGAGACCCAGTACTTC; CDR3: CASSPTVTTGETQYF
length: 17; V: TRBV11-2; J: TRBJ1-3; size: -; D: TRBD1; DNA: TGTGCCAGCAGCTCGGGACAGGGGGTCACCTCTGGAAACACCATATATTTT; CDR3: CASSSGQGVTSGNTIYF
length: 16; V: TRBV7-6; J: TRBJ2-3; size: -; D: TRBD2; DNA: TGTGCCAGCAGCTATCTAGCGGGTGGAACCACAGATACGCAGTATTTT; CDR3: CASSYLAGGTTDTQYF
length: 13; V: TRBV28; J: TRBJ1-2; size: -; D: -; DNA: TGTGCCAGCACCACAGGCTCGAACTATGGCTACACCTTC; CDR3: CASTTGSNYGYTF
length: 15; V: TRBV2; J: TRBJ1-5; size: -; D: -; DNA: TGTGCCAGCAGCGAGTCCGAGCTCTCTAATCAGCCCCAGCATTTT; CDR3: CASSESELSNQPQHF
length: 16; V: TRBV28; J: TRBJ2-1; size: -; D: TRBD2; DNA: TGTGCCAGCAGTCTGGCCGGGACTAGCGGAAGGAATGAGCAGTTCTTC; CDR3: CASSLAGTSGRNEQFF
length: 15; V: TRBV6-5; J: TRBJ1-1; size: -; D: -; DNA: TGTGCCAGCAGTTACCTGGGACTGGGGAACACTGAAGCTTTCTTT; CDR3: CASSYLGLGNTEAFF
length: 14; V: TRBV2; J: TRBJ2-1; size: -; D: TRBD2; DNA: TGTGCCAGCATCCCCCAGCGGGAGGTCGATGAGCAGTTCTTC; CDR3: CASIPQREVDEQFF
length: 15; V: TRBV29-1; J: TRBJ2-7; size: -; D: TRBD2; DNA: TGCAGCGTTAATGTGGGGAGGGAGAGGAAGGGCGAGCAGTACTTC; CDR3: CSVNVGRERKGEQYF
length: 15; V: TRBV7-6; J: TRBJ2-1; size: -; D: TRBD2; DNA: TGTGCCAGCAGCTTAAGGGGACTAGCCCCCAATGAGCAGTTCTTC; CDR3: CASSLRGLAPNEQFF
length: 14; V: TRBV7-9; J: TRBJ2-7; size: -; D: -; DNA: TGTGCCAGCAGCACTCCAGGGGCAACCTACGAGCAGTACTTC; CDR3: CASSTPGATYEQYF
length: 12; V: TRBV14; J: TRBJ2-2; size: -; D: -; DNA: TGTGCCAGCAGCCACTACGCCGGGGAGCTGTTTTTT; CDR3: CASSHYAGELFF
length: 11; V: TRBV30; J: TRBJ2-7; size: -; D: -; DNA: TGTGCCTGGAGCAAGGGGTACGAGCAGTACTTC; CDR3: CAWSKGYEQYF
length: 15; V: TRBV6-6; J: TRBJ1-5; size: -; D: TRBD1; DNA: TGTGCCAGCAGAACCGGGACAGGGCAGAATCAGCCCCAGCATTTT; CDR3: CASRTGTGQNQPQHF
length: 17; V: TRBV5-1; J: TRBJ2-2; size: -; D: TRBD2; DNA: TGCGCCAGCACCCTTGCTGGGACTAGAGTTGCCAGCGGGGAGCTGTTTTTT; CDR3: CASTLAGTRVASGELFF
length: 12; V: TRBV9; J: TRBJ2-4; size: -; D: -; DNA: TGTGCCAGCAGCGCTAGTAAAAACATTCAGTACTTC; CDR3: CASSASKNIQYF
length: 15; V: TRBV7-2; J: TRBJ2-1; size: -; D: TRBD2; DNA: TGTGCCAGCAGCTTACTGAGCGGGAGCGCCGGTGAGCAGTTCTTC; CDR3: CASSLLSGSAGEQFF
length: 17; V: TRBV5-3; J: TRBJ2-6; size: -; D: TRBD1; DNA: TGTGCCAGAAGCTACGGACAGGGGGCTTCTGGGGCCAACGTCCTGACTTTC; CDR3: CARSYGQGASGANVLTF
length: 15; V: TRBV5-4; J: TRBJ2-3; size: -; D: TRBD2; DNA: TGTGCCAGCAGCTATAGCGGGAGGGCGGGTGGTACGCAGTATTTT; CDR3: CASSYSGRAGGTQYF
length: 14; V: TRBV29-1; J: TRBJ2-7; size: -; D: TRBD2; DNA: TGCAGCGCAACGGTCCGGACTAGCGACGACGAGCAGTACTTC; CDR3: CSATVRTSDDEQYF
length: 14; V: TRBV5-1; J: TRBJ2-1; size: -; D: TRBD1; DNA: TGCGCCAGCAGCAAGGGACAGGGGATGAATGAGCAGTTCTTC; CDR3: CASSKGQGMNEQFF
length: 15; V: TRBV4-1; J: TRBJ2-1; size: -; D: -; DNA: TGCGCCAGCAGCCAAAACTACCGAATCGACAATGAGCAGTTCTTC; CDR3: CASSQNYRIDNEQFF
length: 13; V: TRBV6-1; J: TRBJ2-3; size: -; D: -; DNA: TGTGCCAGCAGTGAAGTTCTCGGGGATACGCAGTATTTT; CDR3: CASSEVLGDTQYF